One and the same sample provided the 19 T cell receptor beta chains below, sequenced in a study of cytomegalovirus exposure and HLA in healthy donors. Researchers ran the PCR with 60 Vbeta and 13 Jbeta primers. The data were produced by immunoSEQ multiplex PCR, yet TCRdb's version contains in-frame clones alone and is incomplete. In the table there are around 170,000 clones, approximately 84% of which are singletons. The sequencing sample was made of PBMCs. The receptors stem from a man aged 45-65 years in good health and CMV-seronegative.

The chain joins TRBV15 to TRBJ1-5, with D hard to call. Germline CDR1 is LNHNV and CDR2 is YYDKDF (reference sequence). The CDR3 loop spans 13 amino acids. V shed 4 bases and J shed 3 bases, with 7 bases lying between them. The CDR3 loop is CATSTGPNQPQHF. CDR3 DNA sequence: TGTGCCACCAGCACCGGTCCCAATCAGCCCCAGCATTTT. Full variable domain (missing parts from reference TRBV15 and TRBJ1-5): DAMVIQNPRYQVTQFGKPVTLSCSQTLNHNVMYWYQQKSSQAPKLLFHYYDKDFNNEADTPDNFQSRRPNTSFCFLDIRSPGLGDTAMYLCATSTGPNQPQHFGDGTRLSIL.

The chain joins TRBV19 to TRBJ2-4; TRBD1 agrees at 7 bases. The CDR3 sequence is 17 residues long. The germline CDR1 and CDR2 sequences are LNHDA and SQIVND (reference sequence). V gave up 5 bases and J gave up 0 bases; unmatched junction bases: 10. Written as DNA, the CDR3 is TGTGCCAGTAGTGGGCCAGGGGGAAATTTAGCCAAAAACATTCAGTACTTC. This encodes CASSGPGGNLAKNIQYF.

This clone showed up just once. The CDR3 region has the DNA TGCGCCAGCAGCCCAGACAGGGTAAGATCACCCCTCCACTTT. Protein sequence: CASSPDRVRSPLHF. The chain has TRBV4-1 and TRBJ1-6; TRBD1 aligns across 7 bases. With V trimmed by 4 bases and J by 10 bases, 7 bases remained unmatched. The germline gives CDR1 MGHRA, CDR2 YSYEKL. The CDR3 loop spans 14 amino acids.

J is TRBJ1-5 and V is TRBV30, with TRBD1 as a possible D gene (5 bases). Germline V gene sequence: CDR1 GTSNPN, CDR2 SVGIG (reference sequence). CDR3 length equals 12 residues. Trimming cost V 3 bases and J 4 bases, with 7 bases left between them. As DNA, the CDR3 is TGTGCCTGGAGCGGGGGGAATCAGCCCCAGCATTTT. This sequence encodes CAWSGGNQPQHF.

The chain links TRBV4-3 to TRBJ1-4; D gene unclear. This CDR3 comprises 15 residues. Germline CDR1 is LGHNA and CDR2 is YSLEER. Trimming took 1 base from V and 7 from J, leaving 13 bases between them. The CDR3 region is CASSQGSGSGEKLFF. The CDR3 DNA reads TGCGCCAGCAGCCAAGGCTCGGGTTCGGGTGAAAAACTGTTTTTT.

The chain employs TRBV4-3 and TRBJ2-3; D call uncertain. The CDR3 has 16 amino acids. With 0 bases removed from V and 3 bases from J, the gap between germline ends came to 13 bases. CDR1 is LGHNA and CDR2 is YSLEER in the germline V gene. The chain's CDR3 is CASSQEAVLRTDTQYF. In DNA form, the CDR3 reads TGCGCCAGCAGCCAAGAGGCAGTGTTGAGGACAGATACGCAGTATTTT.

V and J are TRBV5-6 and TRBJ2-7; TRBD1 matches 9 bases. Germline CDR1 SGHDT, CDR2 YYEEEE. V gave up 4 bases and J gave up 6 bases; unmatched junction bases: 8. This CDR3 region has 14 residues. CDR3 amino acids: CASSLGDRDGEQYF. In nucleotides, the CDR3 is TGTGCCAGCAGCCTGGGGGACAGGGACGGCGAGCAGTACTTC.

This clone was seen only a few times. This chain links TRBV27 with TRBJ1-6; perhaps TRBD1 as D (6 bases). CDR3 length: 17 residues. The V end lost 7 bases, the J end lost 0 bases, and 16 bases lay between the germline ends. Germline CDR1 is MNHEY and CDR2 is SMNVEV (reference sequence). Here the CDR3 DNA reads TGTGCCAGCACCTACATCACAGGGAGCTCCTATAATTCACCCCTCCACTTT. Protein: CASTYITGSSYNSPLHF.

The gene calls are TRBV7-3 and TRBJ2-5; a possible D gene is TRBD1 (6 bases). This CDR3 has 14 amino acids. V was cut by 5 bases and J by 5 bases, with 15 bases left in between. CDR1 is SGHTA, CDR2 FQGTGA, per germline. The CDR3 DNA is TGTGCCAGCAGCCTCCAGGGGTCGGGCGAGACCCAGTACTTC. It translates to CASSLQGSGETQYF.

The rearrangement uses TRBV18 and TRBJ1-5; TRBD1 matches at 10 bases. CDR3 length equals 15 residues. Germline loops: CDR1 KGHSH, CDR2 LQKENI. The J segment lost 3 bases and the V segment lost 3 bases, leaving 2 bases of the junction unmatched. CDR3 residues: CASSPDRGFNQPQHF. The CDR3 region has the DNA TGTGCCAGCTCACCGGACAGGGGGTTCAATCAGCCCCAGCATTTT.

J is TRBJ2-7 and V is TRBV14, with D possibly being TRBD2 (6 bases). The CDR3 loop spans 15 amino acids. V was clipped by 4 bases and J by 3 bases, with 16 bases between them. The germline gives CDR1 SGHDN, CDR2 FVKESK. The DNA for the CDR3 is TGTGCCAGCAGCCCCCAGTCCGGGGGATACTACGAGCAGTACTTC. It translates to CASSPQSGGYYEQYF.

V is TRBV5-1 and J is TRBJ1-1, with no clear D. V was cut by 4 bases and J by 2 bases, with 18 bases left in between. This CDR3 spans 16 amino acids. Germline assignment: CDR1 SGHRS and CDR2 YFSETQ. The CDR3 nucleotides read TGCGCCAGCAGCGCACGATCGGGGATGGCCAACACTGAAGCTTTCTTT. It encodes CASSARSGMANTEAFF.

This clone was seen just once. The chain couples TRBV11-1 to TRBJ2-2; no definite D call. The V end lost 1 base, the J end lost 1 base, and 10 bases lay between the germline ends. The CDR3 sequence is 16 residues long. Germline V lookup: CDR1 SGHAT, CDR2 FQDESV (reference sequence). CDR3 protein: CASSLGTDWNTGELFF. CDR3 DNA: TGTGCCAGCAGCTTAGGTACCGACTGGAACACCGGGGAGCTGTTTTTT.

The chain links TRBV30 to TRBJ2-1, with 10 bases identical to TRBD2. The CDR3 spans 14 residues. Germline CDR1 and CDR2: GTSNPN and SVGIG (reference sequence). V trimming: 1 base; J trimming: 7 bases; junction bases outside the gene matches: 4. The chain's CDR3 is CAWSDQRGGNEQFF. CDR3 nucleotides: TGTGCCTGGAGTGATCAGCGGGGGGGGAATGAGCAGTTCTTC.

This clone was observed a handful of times. V gene TRBV27 combines with J gene TRBJ2-7, with 7 bases aligning to TRBD2. Per germline, CDR1 MNHEY and CDR2 SMNVEV (reference sequence). V lost 3 bases and J lost 0; bases outside the gene matches: 8. The CDR3 runs to 16 residues. This CDR3 reads CASSFTSGGLSYEQYF. The CDR3 region has the DNA TGTGCCAGCAGTTTTACTTCGGGGGGACTCTCCTACGAGCAGTACTTC.

This chain uses TRBV5-5 with TRBJ2-1; TRBD2 matches at 9 bases. The CDR3 runs 15 residues. V lost 0 bases, J lost 4 bases, and 2 bases stayed unmatched. Germline loops: CDR1 SGHKS, CDR2 YYEKEE (reference sequence). The CDR3 DNA is TGTGCCAGCAGCTTGGAGGCGGGGGGGTACAATGAGCAGTTCTTC. Translation gives CASSLEAGGYNEQFF.

The V call is TRBV4-3, the J call TRBJ2-7; TRBD1 aligns across 11 bases. CDR1 is LGHNA and CDR2 is YSLEER in the germline V gene. There are 17 residues in the CDR3. J gave up 2 bases and V 0 bases, and 6 bases lay outside the gene matches. The CDR3, as DNA: TGCGCCAGCAGCCAAGATCTTCCGGGACAGGGGGCCTACGAGCAGTACTTC. Its protein product is CASSQDLPGQGAYEQYF.

CDR3 loop: CASSPDRKDGYTF. The CDR3 DNA reads as TGTGCCAGCAGCCCAGACAGAAAGGATGGCTACACCTTC. J is TRBJ1-2 and V is TRBV7-9, with a tentative D call TRBD1 (5 bases). Germline assignment: CDR1 SEHNR and CDR2 FQNEAQ (reference sequence). This CDR3 contains 13 residues. Trimming left V 5 bases short and J 6 bases short, with 13 bases between.

This chain joins TRBV7-9 and TRBJ2-7, with 9 bases lining up with TRBD2. Germline trimming cut 5 bases from V and 3 bases from J; bases unmatched to any gene: 8. Germline V gives CDR1 SEHNR, CDR2 FQNEAQ (reference sequence). CDR3 length equals 15 residues. The CDR3 coding sequence is TGTGCCAGCAGCCTTGGACTAGCGACGGACTACGAGCAGTACTTC. Its protein is CASSLGLATDYEQYF.